This T cell receptor beta chain was obtained from a study of shared clonotypes between healthy human individuals. In the study overall: In total, the donors were two women and a few men aged 18 to 49.

The authors loaded roughly 200 ng DNA, around 30,000 T cell genomes, into sorted-subset replicate PCRs. This table comes from immunoSEQ multiplex PCR, and its TCRdb copy is limited to in-frame clones, with some not included. Of millions of clones listed, 85% to 95% are singletons. As for this clone: Its antigen is not identified.

Naive CD8 cells, CD45RO-negative and positively selected for CCR7, excluded terminally differentiated effector memory CD45RA+ cells. Study-wide results and caveats: On the whole, naive subsets had larger estimated richness than memory subsets had. The study found roughly 5% of naive CD4 clonotypes shared across a handful of donors.

The sequence derives from a man between 18 and 35 years old in good health. Sequenced material: naive CD8+ T cells sorted from blood.

The CDR3: CASSLGTGGTSGNTIYF. CDR3 sequence (DNA): TGTGCCAGCTCACTCGGGACAGGCGGTACCTCTGGAAACACCATATATTTT. V is TRBV18 and J is TRBJ1-3; 8 nucleotides match TRBD1. Looked up from germline, CDR1 is KGHSH and CDR2 is LQKENI. The CDR3 consists of 17 residues. The V segment lost 4 bases and the J segment 0 bases; nucleotides outside the gene matches: 8.